These 5 T cell receptor beta chains came from one sample sequenced in a study of shared clonotypes between healthy human individuals. TCRdb keeps only in-frame clones here, not all; method: immunoSEQ multiplex PCR. The sample holds more than 2,000,000 clones; more than 80% are singletons and the top ten take 0.14%. Source material: naive CD4+ T cells sorted from blood. As for subset: CD45RA+ positively selected. These TCRs come from a man in his late teens or twenties in good health.

The chain combines TRBV6-6 with TRBJ1-2; 7 nucleotides match TRBD1. The V and J ends lost 5 bases and 4 bases, in that order; junction bases with no gene match: 7. The CDR3 loop spans 14 amino acids. CDR1 and CDR2 from the germline V gene are MNHNY and SVGAGI (reference sequence). DNA for the CDR3: TGTGCCAGCAGTCGGGGACAGCATGGCTATGGCTACACCTTC. Encoded protein: CASSRGQHGYGYTF.

The V gene is TRBV4-1, the J gene TRBJ1-5, with 7 bases that match TRBD1. Germline CDR1 reads MGHRA; CDR2 reads YSYEKL. The length of the CDR3 is 17 residues. V lost 2 bases to trimming and J lost 4 bases; unmatched junction nucleotides: 11. CDR3 sequence reads: CASSQQLLGQLNQPQHF. The CDR3 bases are TGCGCCAGCAGCCAACAACTACTGGGACAGTTAAATCAGCCCCAGCATTTT.

Comments on this clone: Different DNA sequences within this sample yield the same CDR3. The V call is TRBV18, the J call TRBJ2-7, with 7 bases that match TRBD1. This CDR3 spans 14 amino acids. J was trimmed by 3 bases and V by 3 bases; bases with no gene match: 5. Germline V lookup: CDR1 KGHSH, CDR2 LQKENI. The CDR3 region has the DNA TGTGCCAGCTCACCGAGGGACAGTAACTACGAGCAGTACTTC. It translates to CASSPRDSNYEQYF.

V is TRBV7-8 and J is TRBJ2-3; TRBD2 agrees at 10 bases. Trimming took 5 bases from V and 3 from J; bases not matched to a gene: 5. Germline V gives CDR1 SGHVS, CDR2 FQNEAQ. The CDR3 loop spans 15 amino acids. The CDR3 spells CASSLIAGGTDTQYF. CDR3 coding DNA: TGTGCCAGCAGCCTGATAGCGGGAGGAACAGATACGCAGTATTTT. Looking up the rest from reference TRBV7-8 and TRBJ2-3 gives the full variable domain: GAGVSQSPRYKVAKRGQDVALRCDPISGHVSLFWYQQALGQGPEFLTYFQNEAQLDKSGLPSDRFFAERPEGSVSTLKIQRTQQEDSAVYLCASSLIAGGTDTQYFGPGTRLTVL.

The chain is built from TRBV6-5 and TRBJ1-2; 7 bases are shared with TRBD1. This CDR3 spans 15 amino acids. With 7 bases clipped from V and 3 bases from J, the junction kept 11 bases outside the gene matches. Germline CDR1 reads MNHEY; CDR2 reads SVGAGI. DNA of the CDR3: TGTGCCAGCACAGGAAGACAGGGTTCAGACTATGGCTACACCTTC. Its protein is CASTGRQGSDYGYTF.